This T cell receptor beta chain appears in the sequencing data of a study of T cell responses to AZD1222 COVID-19 vaccine. Overall study: Second-dose schedules of about 4 or about 12 weeks were combined. Study-wide results and caveats: Just a handful of AZD1222 recipients were seropositive at baseline. Spike-wide coverage was observed for vaccine-associated CD4 TCRs, with dominant responses at 160-218 and 743-854.

Germline values: CDR1 MNHEY, CDR2 SVGAGI. The CDR3 totals 15 residues. V lost 2 bases and J lost 4, with 14 bases in between. Method: immunoSEQ multiplex PCR; TCRdb's copy keeps in-frame clones and lacks some. Of 200,000 or so clones in the sample, about 94% were seen once. As for this clone: Its antigen is as yet unknown.

This receptor was taken from an adult in good health. J is TRBJ1-1 and V is TRBV6-5; the D gene is possibly TRBD1 (5 bases). This material consisted of peripheral blood, taken on day 0 of AZD1222 vaccination. This CDR3 is CASSYVNRLGTEAFF. DNA of the CDR3: TGTGCCAGCAGTTACGTAAACAGGTTAGGCACTGAAGCTTTCTTT.